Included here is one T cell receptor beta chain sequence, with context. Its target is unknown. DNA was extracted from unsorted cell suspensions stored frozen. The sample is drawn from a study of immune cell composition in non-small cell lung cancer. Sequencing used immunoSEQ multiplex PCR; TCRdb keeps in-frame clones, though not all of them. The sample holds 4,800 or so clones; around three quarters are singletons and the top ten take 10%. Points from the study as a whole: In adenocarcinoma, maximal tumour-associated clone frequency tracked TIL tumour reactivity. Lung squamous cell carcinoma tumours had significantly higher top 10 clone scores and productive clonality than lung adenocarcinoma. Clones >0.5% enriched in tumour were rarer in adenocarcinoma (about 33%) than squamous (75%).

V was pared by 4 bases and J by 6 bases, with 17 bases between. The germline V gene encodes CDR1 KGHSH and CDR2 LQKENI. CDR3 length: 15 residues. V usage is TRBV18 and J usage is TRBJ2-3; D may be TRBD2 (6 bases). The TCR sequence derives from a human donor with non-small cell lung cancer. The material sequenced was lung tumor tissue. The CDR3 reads CASSRYAGTEDTQYF. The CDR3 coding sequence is TGTGCCAGCTCACGATACGCCGGGACTGAGGATACGCAGTATTTT.